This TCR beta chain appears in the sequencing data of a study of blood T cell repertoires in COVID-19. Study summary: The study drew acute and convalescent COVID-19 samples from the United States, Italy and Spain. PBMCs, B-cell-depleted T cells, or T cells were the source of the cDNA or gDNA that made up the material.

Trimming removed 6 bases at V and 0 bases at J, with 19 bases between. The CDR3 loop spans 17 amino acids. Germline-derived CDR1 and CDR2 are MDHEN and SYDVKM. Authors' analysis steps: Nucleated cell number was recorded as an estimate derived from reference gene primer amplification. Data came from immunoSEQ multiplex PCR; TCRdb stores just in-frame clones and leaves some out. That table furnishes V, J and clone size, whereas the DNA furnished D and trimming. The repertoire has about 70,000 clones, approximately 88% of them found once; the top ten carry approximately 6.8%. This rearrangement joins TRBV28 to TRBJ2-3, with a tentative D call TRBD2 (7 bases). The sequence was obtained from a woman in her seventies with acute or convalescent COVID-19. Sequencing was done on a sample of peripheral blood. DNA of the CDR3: TGTGCCAGCAGCCCCTACAGAGGGGGGGGGAGCACAGATACGCAGTATTTT. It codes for CASSPYRGGGSTDTQYF.